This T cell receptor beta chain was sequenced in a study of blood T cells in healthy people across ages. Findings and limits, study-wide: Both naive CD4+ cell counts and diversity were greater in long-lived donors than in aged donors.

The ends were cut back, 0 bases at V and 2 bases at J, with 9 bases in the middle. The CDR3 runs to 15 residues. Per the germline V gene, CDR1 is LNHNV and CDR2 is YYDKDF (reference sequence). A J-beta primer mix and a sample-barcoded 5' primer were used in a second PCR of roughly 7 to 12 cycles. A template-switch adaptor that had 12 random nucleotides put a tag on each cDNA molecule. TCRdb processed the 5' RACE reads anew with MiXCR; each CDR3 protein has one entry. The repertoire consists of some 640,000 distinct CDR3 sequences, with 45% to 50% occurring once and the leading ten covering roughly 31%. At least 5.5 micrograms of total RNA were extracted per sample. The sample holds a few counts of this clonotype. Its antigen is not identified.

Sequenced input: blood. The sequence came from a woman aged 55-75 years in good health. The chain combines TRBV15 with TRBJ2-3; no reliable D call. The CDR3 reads CATSRDASPTDTQYF. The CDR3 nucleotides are TGTGCCACCAGCAGAGATGCTTCCCCCACAGATACGCAGTATTTT.